A selection of T cell receptor beta chains follows, all from one sample in a study of shared clonotypes between healthy human individuals. Libraries were prepared by immunoSEQ multiplex PCR; TCRdb keeps only in-frame clonotypes and omits some of them. The sample has 2 million to 2.5 million clones, almost 96% seen once. The sequenced material came from naive CD4+ T cells sorted from blood. These receptors came from a man between 18 and 29 years old in good health. The CDR3 runs from the conserved cysteine through the conserved F or W. The order of the fields is V gene, clone size, D gene, J gene, CDR3 protein, CDR3 DNA. The D gene is left open where the match is weak. Size is stated for part of the rows, as once, few or many counts, or as a class when the clone is expanded.

TRBV4-3	-	-	TRBJ2-5	CASSQGRRRGSQETQYF	TGCGCCAGCAGCCAGGGACGGCGACGGGGCAGTCAAGAGACCCAGTACTTC
TRBV19	few	-	TRBJ1-6	CASTAWGWESPLHF	TGTGCCAGTACCGCCTGGGGGTGGGAATCACCCCTCCACTTT
TRBV7-2	-	TRBD1	TRBJ1-6	CASSRGRAAYNSPLHF	TGTGCCAGCAGCAGGGGGCGCGCAGCCTATAATTCACCCCTCCACTTT
TRBV5-1	-	-	TRBJ2-7	CASRGEGKEQYF	TGCGCCAGCAGGGGTGAGGGTAAGGAGCAGTACTTC
TRBV18	once	-	TRBJ1-3	CASSSFGSSGNTIYF	TGTGCCAGCTCATCCTTTGGGAGCTCTGGAAACACCATATATTTT
TRBV7-2	-	-	TRBJ2-4	CASSLVGNIQYF	TGTGCCAGCAGCCTAGTAGGCAACATTCAGTACTTC
TRBV7-2	-	-	TRBJ2-1	CASSLLRSPYNEQFF	TGTGCCAGCAGCTTACTGCGATCTCCCTACAATGAGCAGTTCTTC
TRBV7-9	-	TRBD1	TRBJ1-2	CASSPNRWTGANYGYTF	TGTGCCAGCAGCCCGAATAGGTGGACAGGGGCAAACTATGGCTACACCTTC
TRBV5-6	-	TRBD2	TRBJ2-2	CASSIPGLANTGELFF	TGTGCCAGCAGCATACCGGGACTAGCGAACACCGGGGAGCTGTTTTTT
TRBV28	-	-	TRBJ1-2	CASQALDGTPNYGYTF	TGTGCCAGCCAAGCCTTGGACGGAACCCCTAACTATGGCTACACCTTC
TRBV25-1	-	-	TRBJ2-5	CASSEWALAGQETQYF	TGTGCCAGCAGTGAATGGGCCCTAGCAGGCCAAGAGACCCAGTACTTC
TRBV7-2	-	-	TRBJ2-3	CASSLAVTDTQYF	TGTGCCAGCAGCTTAGCAGTCACAGATACGCAGTATTTT
TRBV4-1	-	-	TRBJ2-5	CASSRVRGNGETQYF	TGCGCCAGCAGCCGAGTTCGTGGGAATGGGGAGACCCAGTACTTC
TRBV30	-	-	TRBJ2-5	CALSRGRGGQETQYF	TGTGCCCTATCAAGGGGGCGGGGAGGCCAAGAGACCCAGTACTTC
TRBV7-9	-	-	TRBJ2-7	CASSLTSKSYEQYF	TGTGCCAGCAGCTTAACCTCGAAATCCTACGAGCAGTACTTC
TRBV5-5	-	-	TRBJ1-4	CASSSDIRDLVEKLFF	TGTGCCAGCAGCTCCGACATCAGGGACCTAGTTGAAAAACTGTTTTTT
TRBV9	-	-	TRBJ1-1	CASSDVHGNTEAFF	TGTGCCAGCAGCGATGTCCACGGGAACACTGAAGCTTTCTTT
TRBV5-4	-	-	TRBJ1-3	CASSHIETSGNTIYF	TGTGCCAGCAGCCACATCGAAACCTCTGGAAACACCATATATTTT
TRBV29-1	-	TRBD2	TRBJ2-3	CSVDASGGADTQYF	TGCAGCGTTGATGCTAGCGGGGGAGCAGATACGCAGTATTTT
TRBV5-1	once	TRBD1	TRBJ2-7	CASSLDRGHEQYF	TGCGCCAGCAGCTTGGACAGGGGGCACGAGCAGTACTTC
TRBV28	few	-	TRBJ1-5	CASSTRQLAYNQPQHF	TGTGCCAGCAGTACGAGACAGCTAGCTTACAATCAGCCCCAGCATTTT
TRBV6-5	-	TRBD2	TRBJ2-5	CASSYSSGQETQYF	TGTGCCAGCAGTTATTCTAGCGGCCAAGAGACCCAGTACTTC
TRBV7-9	-	TRBD2	TRBJ2-1	CASSFVSGSSNEQFF	TGTGCCAGCAGCTTCGTTAGCGGGAGTTCAAATGAGCAGTTCTTC
TRBV19	-	-	TRBJ1-2	CASNPPGTNYGYTF	TGTGCCAGTAACCCCCCTGGAACTAACTATGGCTACACCTTC
TRBV5-5	-	-	TRBJ2-2	CASSPRAVVNTGELFF	TGTGCCAGCAGCCCCCGGGCCGTCGTGAACACCGGGGAGCTGTTTTTT
TRBV10-1	-	TRBD1	TRBJ1-6	CASSPDRGTPLHF	TGCGCCAGCAGTCCGGACAGGGGGACACCCCTCCACTTT
TRBV10-3	-	-	TRBJ1-1	CAISDPVGQAEAFF	TGTGCCATCAGTGACCCCGTGGGGCAAGCTGAAGCTTTCTTT
TRBV6-6	once	TRBD1	TRBJ2-7	CASRPGQGSEQYF	TGTGCCAGCAGGCCGGGACAGGGGAGCGAGCAGTACTTC
TRBV7-9	-	TRBD2	TRBJ2-1	CASSLGIAGSSYNEQFF	TGTGCCAGCAGCTTGGGTATAGCGGGAAGCTCCTACAATGAGCAGTTCTTC
TRBV7-9	-	-	TRBJ2-1	CASHDRNNEQFF	TGTGCCAGCCACGACAGGAACAATGAGCAGTTCTTC
TRBV27	-	-	TRBJ1-2	CASASRYYGSYGYTF	TGTGCCAGCGCCTCCAGATATTATGGGTCTTATGGCTACACCTTC
TRBV5-1	-	TRBD1	TRBJ1-1	CASSRGQANTEAFF	TGCGCCAGCAGCAGGGGACAGGCAAACACTGAAGCTTTCTTT
TRBV6-5	few	TRBD1	TRBJ2-7	CASSYSTGEASYEQYF	TGTGCCAGCAGTTACTCGACAGGGGAGGCTTCCTACGAGCAGTACTTC
TRBV6-1	-	TRBD1	TRBJ1-5	CASSETGRGFYSNQPQHF	TGTGCCAGCAGTGAGACAGGGAGGGGATTTTATAGCAATCAGCCCCAGCATTTT
TRBV7-2	-	-	TRBJ2-2	CASSLFAGLTGELFF	TGTGCCAGCAGCCTCTTCGCGGGACTCACCGGGGAGCTGTTTTTT
TRBV4-1	-	-	TRBJ2-2	CASSQEGGILNTGELFF	TGCGCCAGCAGCCAAGAAGGGGGGATTCTGAACACCGGGGAGCTGTTTTTT
TRBV7-8	-	-	TRBJ1-3	CASSLWTAQSSGNTIYF	TGTGCCAGCAGCCTATGGACAGCACAGAGCTCTGGAAACACCATATATTTT